This entry lists 23 T cell receptor beta chains sequenced from one sample in a study of shared clonotypes between healthy human individuals (dated by TCRdb to the early 2020s). Receptors were amplified or captured by the immunoSEQ multiplex PCR assay. In TCRdb, the immuneACCESS table is reduced to in-frame sequences with V and J assigned. These tables do not hold every clone; where another copy was compared, an unresolved V gene accounts for under half, and the others remain unexplained. This sample is represented by 2 million to 2.5 million clones; about 95% of them were singletons. Around 1.1% of the sample is taken by the ten largest. For the CD8 naive samples, CD45RO-negative cells were positively selected for CCR7, yielding a CD45RA+CCR7+ population from which TemRA cells were excluded. Material for sequencing was naive CD8+ T cells sorted from blood. The meaning of the sample's cell subset or site label: CD45RA+CCR7+. The source is a man between 18 and 29 years old in good health.

The chain recombines TRBV5-1 with TRBJ2-1, with 8 positions matching TRBD2. The CDR3 extends over 17 amino acids. V lost 3 bases and J lost 8; bases outside the gene matches: 16. Germline V gives CDR1 SGHRS, CDR2 YFSETQ. CDR3 sequence (DNA): TGCGCCAGCAGCTCCCAATTAGCGGGGCGCGGAGGGGATGAGCAGTTCTTC. It is translated as CASSSQLAGRGGDEQFF.

V usage is TRBV7-9 and J usage is TRBJ2-3, with 7 bases matching TRBD2. Germline trimming cut 4 bases from V and 1 base from J; bases unmatched to any gene: 8. Germline CDR1 and CDR2: SEHNR and FQNEAQ (reference sequence). The CDR3 is 16 residues long. The CDR3 loop is CASSWFSLAGTDTQYF. The CDR3 DNA is TGTGCCAGCAGCTGGTTCTCCCTAGCGGGCACAGATACGCAGTATTTT.

V usage is TRBV4-1 and J usage is TRBJ2-7; TRBD1 might be the D (6 bases). CDR1 and CDR2 from the germline V gene are MGHRA and YSYEKL. Trimming took off 0 bases at V and 5 bases at J, with 11 bases between the two ends. The length of the CDR3 is 14 residues. CDR3 residues: CASSQDTGTNEQYF. In nucleotides, the CDR3 is TGCGCCAGCAGCCAAGATACAGGGACCAACGAGCAGTACTTC.

J is TRBJ1-3 and V is TRBV28; 12 nucleotides match TRBD1. CDR3 length: 17 amino acids. After removal of 6 bases from V and 4 bases from J, the junction contained 10 bases not matched to a gene. Germline-derived CDR1 and CDR2 are MDHEN and SYDVKM. The CDR3 loop is CASSHTGTGGKGNTIYF. In DNA form, the CDR3 reads TGTGCCAGCAGCCATACCGGGACAGGGGGCAAGGGAAACACCATATATTTT.

The V gene is TRBV7-9, the J gene TRBJ1-2; D is unclear. With 8 bases removed from V and 5 bases from J, the gap between germline ends came to 15 bases. CDR1 is SEHNR, CDR2 FQNEAQ, per germline (reference sequence). The CDR3 is 13 amino acids. Here the CDR3 DNA reads TGTGCCAGCGCGAGTTCAGGCTCGTATGGCTACACCTTC. Its translation: CASASSGSYGYTF.

J is TRBJ1-2 and V is TRBV9; 12 bases line up with TRBD1. V shed 0 bases, J shed 3 bases, and the junction held 9 bases outside the gene matches. Germline CDR1 and CDR2: SGDLS and YYNGEE. This CDR3 has 18 residues. CDR3 region: CASSVEGTGGGGDYGYTF. The CDR3 bases are TGTGCCAGCAGCGTAGAAGGGACAGGGGGCGGAGGGGACTATGGCTACACCTTC.

The chain couples TRBV5-4 to TRBJ2-3; D not certain. The V and J ends lost 1 base and 2 bases respectively, with 8 bases between them. Germline lookup yields CDR1 SGHNT and CDR2 YYREEE (reference sequence). This CDR3 contains 14 residues. The CDR3 region has the DNA TGTGCCAGCAGCTTGTGGTGGAACACAGATACGCAGTATTTT. Translated, it gives CASSLWWNTDTQYF.

This rearrangement joins TRBV6-1 to TRBJ2-5; the D gene could be TRBD1 or TRBD2 (5 bases each). CDR3 length: 13 residues. The V and J ends lost 11 bases and 5 bases respectively, with 18 bases between them. Germline CDR1 reads MNHNS; CDR2 reads SASEGT. CDR3 residues: CASQGEPWETQYF. CDR3 DNA sequence: TGTGCCTCTCAGGGAGAGCCCTGGGAGACCCAGTACTTC.

This chain uses TRBV7-8 with TRBJ2-7; D might be TRBD2 (6 bases). The CDR3 has 16 residues. Trimming stripped 2 bases from V and 6 bases from J, with 20 bases between. Germline assignment: CDR1 SGHVS and CDR2 FQNEAQ. The CDR3 nucleotides are TGTGCCAGCAGCTTATTGGGTACGGGAGCTTATCGCGAGCAGTACTTC. Translation: CASSLLGTGAYREQYF.

This sequence joins TRBV28 and TRBJ1-6; no clear D. Trimming removed 6 bases from V and 2 bases from J, with 8 bases in between. Germline assignment: CDR1 MDHEN and CDR2 SYDVKM. The CDR3 is 14 amino acids. Here the CDR3 DNA reads TGTGCCAGCAGGTCGAGTCCCTATAATTCACCCCTCCACTTT. This codes for CASRSSPYNSPLHF. The full variable domain, rest sourced from reference TRBV28 and TRBJ1-6, is DVKVTQSSRYLVKRTGEKVFLECVQDMDHENMFWYRQDPGLGLRLIYFSYDVKMKEKGDIPEGYSVSREKKERFSLILESASTNQTSMYLCASRSSPYNSPLHFGNGTRLTVT.

The gene calls are TRBV10-2 and TRBJ2-7, with TRBD2 identical over 8 bases. Germline values: CDR1 WSHSY, CDR2 SAAADI. The CDR3 totals 15 residues. The V and J ends lost 6 bases and 0 bases, in that order; junction bases with no gene match: 7. CDR3: CASRMSGGISYEQYF. Here the CDR3 DNA reads TGCGCCAGCAGAATGAGCGGGGGCATCTCCTACGAGCAGTACTTC.

Details on this clone: One junction end does not reproduce the germline sequence, and a read error may be involved. The rearrangement uses TRBV19 and TRBJ2-1; D not resolved. The V gene's germline CDR1 is LNHDA and CDR2 SQIVND (reference sequence). The CDR3 runs to 12 residues. In DNA form, the CDR3 reads TGTGCCAGTAGTATCCCCTACAATGGGCAGTTCTTC. Its translation: CASSIPYNGQFF. The full variable domain, its missing parts supplied by reference TRBV19 and TRBJ2-1, is DGGITQSPKYLFRKEGQNVTLSCEQNLNHDAMYWYRQDPGQGLRLIYYSQIVNDFQKGDIAEGYSVSREKKESFPLTVTSAQKNPTAFYLCASSIPYNGQFFGPGTRLTVL.

The chain links TRBV19 to TRBJ2-1; 11 nucleotides match TRBD2. The CDR3 is made up of 15 amino acids. CDR1 is LNHDA and CDR2 is SQIVND in the germline V gene (reference sequence). Trimming took 3 bases from V and 4 from J; bases not matched to a gene: 2. The CDR3, as DNA: TGTGCCAGTAGTATCACTAGCGGGAGATACAATGAGCAGTTCTTC. Its translation: CASSITSGRYNEQFF.

This chain links TRBV29-1 with TRBJ2-1, with a tentative D call TRBD1 (6 bases). CDR1 and CDR2 from the germline V gene are SQVTM and ANQGSEA. The CDR3 totals 14 residues. With 4 bases removed from V and 8 bases from J, the gap between germline ends came to 18 bases. CDR3 nucleotides: TGCAGCGTTGTAGGGCAGCAGGGGAGTGATGAGCAGTTCTTC. Its protein product is CSVVGQQGSDEQFF.

This clone was seen a single time. The gene calls are TRBV28 and TRBJ1-5; D ambiguous. With 5 bases removed from V and 5 bases from J, the gap between germline ends came to 16 bases. Germline V lookup: CDR1 MDHEN, CDR2 SYDVKM. The CDR3 extends over 15 amino acids. The CDR3 region is CASSLNLPWDQPQHF. The CDR3 bases are TGTGCCAGCAGTCTGAATCTCCCATGGGATCAGCCCCAGCATTTT.

The V and J genes are TRBV27 and TRBJ2-2, with D perhaps TRBD1 (6 bases). Germline-derived CDR1 and CDR2 are MNHEY and SMNVEV (reference sequence). This CDR3 comprises 17 residues. Trimming removed 1 base at V and 0 bases at J, with 12 bases between. CDR3: CASSLLGTLANTGELFF. For the CDR3, the DNA is TGTGCCAGCAGTTTATTAGGGACACTCGCGAACACCGGGGAGCTGTTTTTT.

This clone occurred once. The chain couples TRBV9 to TRBJ2-5; 7 bases align to TRBD1. Germline assignment: CDR1 SGDLS and CDR2 YYNGEE. V dropped 4 bases and J dropped 6; count of bases not matched to a gene: 12. The CDR3 is 15 amino acids. The CDR3 spells CASSSSQGVGKTQYF. CDR3 nucleotide sequence: TGTGCCAGCAGCTCGAGCCAGGGGGTTGGTAAGACCCAGTACTTC.

The genes are TRBV7-2 and TRBJ2-7, with a tentative D call TRBD1 (6 bases). CDR1 is SGHTA and CDR2 is FQGNSA in the germline V gene. Trimming stripped 5 bases from V and 3 bases from J, with 14 bases between. The length of the CDR3 is 14 residues. CDR3 sequence reads: CASSRITGIYEQYF. The CDR3 bases are TGTGCCAGCAGCCGTATTACAGGGATCTACGAGCAGTACTTC.

The chain is built from TRBV13 and TRBJ2-7; 8 bases line up with TRBD1. The germline V gene encodes CDR1 PRHDT and CDR2 FYEKMQ (reference sequence). The CDR3 is made up of 16 amino acids. The V segment lost 4 bases and the J segment 0 bases; nucleotides outside the gene matches: 8. The CDR3 loop reads CASSSGGSGNSYEQYF. CDR3 bases: TGTGCCAGCAGCTCAGGGGGCAGCGGTAACTCCTACGAGCAGTACTTC.

This chain uses TRBV11-3 with TRBJ2-7; unclear D gene. Germline V gene lookup returns CDR1 SGHNT and CDR2 YENEEA. V was cut by 2 bases and J by 2 bases, with 7 bases left in between. The CDR3 contains 13 residues. Here the CDR3 reads CASSLSTPYEQYF. The CDR3 DNA reads TGTGCCAGCAGCTTATCCACTCCCTACGAGCAGTACTTC.

CDR3 region: CASSESPGSNQPQHF. CDR3 nucleotides: TGTGCCAGCAGTGAATCGCCCGGGAGCAATCAGCCCCAGCATTTT. V is TRBV6-1 and J is TRBJ1-5; D is undetermined. With 2 bases removed from V and 1 base from J, the gap between germline ends came to 9 bases. Germline values: CDR1 MNHNS, CDR2 SASEGT. This CDR3 comprises 15 residues.

This clone has only a few counts. The chain combines TRBV7-8 with TRBJ1-1; no reliable D call. Germline CDR1 is SGHVS and CDR2 is FQNEAQ. The length of the CDR3 is 13 residues. The V and J ends lost 2 bases and 6 bases respectively, with 10 bases between them. As DNA, the CDR3 is TGTGCCAGCAGCTTATCGGGTGCGCCTGAAGCTTTCTTT. Its translation is CASSLSGAPEAFF. The full variable domain, in which reference TRBV7-8 and TRBJ1-1 provide the parts outside the CDR3, is GAGVSQSPRYKVAKRGQDVALRCDPISGHVSLFWYQQALGQGPEFLTYFQNEAQLDKSGLPSDRFFAERPEGSVSTLKIQRTQQEDSAVYLCASSLSGAPEAFFGQGTRLTVV.

About this clone: Other nucleotide sequences in the sample specify the same CDR3. This chain links TRBV27 with TRBJ2-7, with 9 bases fitting TRBD2. CDR1 MNHEY and CDR2 SMNVEV come from the germline V gene (reference sequence). V lost 6 bases and J lost 3; bases outside the gene matches: 9. This CDR3 spans 15 amino acids. CDR3 coding DNA: TGTGCCAGCAGCCTTAGCGGGAGAGCCAGCTACGAGCAGTACTTC. It is translated as CASSLSGRASYEQYF.